The clone carrying this T cell receptor (beta chain) was observed at least ten times. Its antigen is as yet unknown. These data come from a study of T cells in Graves' hyperthyroidism and ophthalmopathy. General study findings and limits: Most thyroid clonotypes expanded above 0.001 appeared in blood too.

The J segment lost 2 bases and the V segment lost 7 bases, leaving 9 bases of the junction unmatched. The CDR3 spans 14 residues. Germline assignment: CDR1 SQVTM and CDR2 ANQGSEA. Patients counted as stable if ophthalmopathy did not develop within 18 months. Pregnant or lactating patients were excluded, as were those with uncontrolled infection or other autoimmune disease. RNA transcripts gave rise to amplified TCR beta CDR3 regions. Researchers ran a first-round RT-PCR on the TCR CDR3 using the HTBI primer set. One entry per CDR3 protein, called by TCRdb with MiXCR from the multiplex PCR reads. The data contain approximately 500,000 distinct CDR3 sequences, more than 45% of them singletons.

The sequenced sample was peripheral blood or thyroid tissue (not recorded which). V usage is TRBV29-1 and J usage is TRBJ2-7, with TRBD1 identical over 9 bases. This TCR was recovered from a young woman with Graves' hyperthyroidism. CDR3 protein: CSAGPGQGTYEQYF. CDR3 nucleotides: TGCAGCGCCGGCCCAGGACAGGGGACCTACGAGCAGTACTTC.